This entry describes one T cell receptor (beta chain). This record comes from a study of OX40 agonist ivuxolimab in advanced cancers. Trimming removed 3 bases at V and 4 bases at J, with 13 bases between. Looked up from germline, CDR1 is GTSNPN and CDR2 is SVGIG (reference sequence). There are 13 residues in the CDR3. This table comes from immunoSEQ multiplex PCR, and its TCRdb copy is limited to in-frame clones, with some not included. The sample shows 60,000 to 100,000 clones, around 90% of them seen only once. Source: CD4+ or CD8+ T cells sorted from blood, taken in a trial of the OX40 agonist ivuxolimab. This receptor was obtained from an adult with an advanced solid tumor such as melanoma, head and neck, liver or kidney cancer. The genes are TRBV30 and TRBJ2-7; D is unresolved. The CDR3 DNA reads as TGTGCCTGGAGGGGAAGTCCCATTTACGAGCAGTACTTC. This codes for CAWRGSPIYEQYF.